This TCR beta chain was sequenced in a study of shared clonotypes between healthy human individuals (dated by TCRdb to 2018 to 2020). In the study overall: Three men and two women, aged 18 to 49 years, made up the cohort. For each donor, CD4 naive and CD4 memory were each given three plates, CD8 naive was given two plates, and CD8 memory was given one plate. To estimate repertoire size and how much clonotypes are shared between individuals, the study performed deep sequencing of blood TCR repertoires from roughly five healthy adults. To increase sequencing depth and limit assay-specific biases, TCR repertoire library preparation and sequencing were carried out by different laboratories using diverse techniques. Each donor's leukapheresis produced roughly between roughly 0.94 and 9.5 billion PBMCs. Broad study findings and their caveats: Compared with non-shared clonotypes, clonotypes shared by all four sorted-subset donors had higher generation probabilities. Across several donors, approximately 4.9% of naive CD4, approximately 4% of naive CD8, roughly 2.2% of memory CD4, and 0.3% to 0.45% of memory CD8 clonotypes were shared. Rarefaction of sorted-subset datasets indicated incomplete sequencing despite the large sequencing depth. Only blood was sampled, and tissue TCR repertoires likely differ from those in blood. Pairwise subsampling led to the expectation that sequencing depth would affect the degree of clonotype sharing among donors. Naive subsets generally had larger estimated clonotype richness than memory subsets did. The small number of donors limited the genetic and exposure-history diversity represented.

Healthy HIV-negative adults with no recently reported acute infections or vaccinations were included as donors. Every donor was a Caucasian adult residing in Nashville, Tennessee, USA. CD4+ T cells were enriched by magnetic negative selection, after which naive cells were positively selected on CD45RA and the negative fraction was taken as the memory subset. After blood collection by leukapheresis, PBMCs were isolated using Ficoll-Histopaque density gradient centrifugation and then cryopreserved in the vapor phase of liquid nitrogen. Purity and quantity of every magnetically sorted T cell population were checked by analytical flow cytometry. Each sorted fraction had its genomic DNA isolated and then quantified by UV absorbance on a Nanodrop 2000c. Using the deep immunoSEQ assay, multiplex PCR amplified TCR CDR3 regions from genomic DNA. Genomic DNA extracted from each cell subset was distributed evenly over all wells of several immunoSEQ 96-well plates, and each plate served as one replicate. Each replicate PCR for sorted subsets received 200 ng genomic DNA, equal to roughly 33,000 T cell genomes. Purified libraries were measured with a Qubit 3.0 fluorometer, size-checked on a Bioanalyzer 2100, and measured again with the KAPA Library Quantification kit. Each immunoSEQ 96-well plate was sequenced on its own single-read 150-cycle Illumina NextSeq 550 flow cell. The authors' analysis ran thus. The immunoSEQ output contained only junctional sequences without quality scores, so filtering could not match that applied to full-length reads. To assign V/J genes and CDR3, sequences were annotated against IMGT germline references using PyIR, a Python wrapper for IgBLAST v1.9. Reads were removed for weak V/J assignments (E-value above 1e-6), missing CDR3, stop codons, out-of-frame junctions, or ambiguous translated residues. V3J clonotypes were defined as sequences sharing the same inferred V gene, J gene, and CDR3 amino acid sequence. Percentage overlap between repertoires was computed as shared unique clonotypes divided by the size of the smaller repertoire. Three approaches were used to assess repertoire richness: RTK rarefaction, the Chao1 estimator, and Recon v2.1 estimates of unobserved clonotypes. Generation probabilities were computed with OLGA for all TCRbeta clonotypes obtained by the gDNA method from a handful of donors. Here the immuneACCESS table is served through TCRdb, limited to in-frame sequences with V and J called. Missing clones are a known gap in these copies; in checked studies unresolved V genes cover under half, and the rest lacks a known reason. V, J and clone size are taken as reported in that table, and D and trimming were inferred from the DNA itself. This sample gives about 2.4 million clones in total; over 85% of them show up just once. 0.36% of the sample is taken by the ten largest.

Points on this clone: The specificity of this receptor is unknown. The sample holds no much larger clone one base away, and base qualities are not on file.

The clonotype was recovered from a man aged 18 to 29 in good health. Some clones in this sample may be carry-over from other donors' samples. The specimen sequenced was naive CD4+ T cells from PBMCs. The sample's cell subset or site label, in plain terms: CD45RA+ positively selected.

CDR3 reads: CASSLAGWDQETQYF. The DNA is TGTGCCAGCAGTTTAGCGGGGTGGGACCAAGAGACCCAGTACTTC. The chain employs TRBV2 and TRBJ2-5; 8 junctional bases match TRBD2. As encoded in the germline V gene, CDR1 is SNHLY while CDR2 is FYNNEI. The CDR3 has 15 amino acids, counting the end cysteine and phenylalanine. The kept DNA is CDR3 alone, 45 bases in frame from the first base. The germline V and J ends show losses of 5 bases and 0 bases respectively, and no gene match explains 5 bases of the junction.